The present T cell receptor (beta chain) was sequenced within a study of T cell responses to AZD1222 COVID-19 vaccine. Findings of the study overall: Per reports, nearly half of all spike-specific TCRs target regions that are unmutated in variants.

The V segment lost 0 bases and the J segment 9 bases; nucleotides outside the gene matches: 11. Germline CDR1 is LNHNV and CDR2 is YYDKDF (reference sequence). This CDR3 has 16 residues. Points on this clone: Its antigen is unknown.

This table comes from immunoSEQ multiplex PCR, and its TCRdb copy is limited to in-frame clones, with some not included. The sample consists of 160,000 or so clones, 90% to 95% of them appearing once. The receptor was derived from an adult in good health. The sample in question was peripheral blood, obtained on day 0 of MenACWY control vaccination. V usage is TRBV15 and J usage is TRBJ2-5; 9 nucleotides line up with TRBD2. CDR3 DNA sequence: TGTGCCACCAGCAGAGAGGTAGCGGGGGCCGCCGGGGCCCAGTACTTC. Amino acids: CATSREVAGAAGAQYF. The full variable domain, in which reference TRBV15 and TRBJ2-5 provide the parts outside the CDR3, is DAMVIQNPRYQVTQFGKPVTLSCSQTLNHNVMYWYQQKSSQAPKLLFHYYDKDFNNEADTPDNFQSRRPNTSFCFLDIRSPGLGDTAMYLCATSREVAGAAGAQYFGPGTRLLVL.